These 28 T cell receptor beta chains were sequenced from one sample in a study of T cell repertoires in cytomegalovirus infection. TCRdb independently ran MiXCR on the reads; one entry per CDR3 protein. The table shows roughly 250,000 distinct CDR3 sequences, with over 9% occurring only once. Material for sequencing was PBMCs. Source of these receptors: a human donor in good health (CMV status not recorded). Some clones in this sample may be carry-over from other donors' samples.

The V gene is TRBV12-3 or TRBV12-4, the J gene TRBJ2-2; 8 bases map to TRBD2. The CDR3 length is 16 residues. Trimming at V came to 2 bases and at J to 5 bases, leaving 7 bases not matched to a gene. CDR3 bases: TGTGCCAGCAGTTTATTGGGCGGGAGGACGACCGGGGAGCTGTTTTTT. Protein sequence: CASSLLGGRTTGELFF.

The rearrangement joins TRBV6-5 to TRBJ1-2; D unresolved. The CDR3 consists of 14 residues. From germline, CDR1 is MNHEY and CDR2 SVGAGI. V was cut by 7 bases and J by 5 bases, with 17 bases left in between. The CDR3 DNA sequence: TGTGCCAGCACCCGCCGGGTTGGGTCTTATGGCTACACCTTC. This encodes CASTRRVGSYGYTF.

This clonotype was observed many times. The CDR3 DNA follows: TGTGCCAGCAGTACCCTCAGCGGACAGGGCTCCTACGAGCAGTACTTC. This translates into CASSTLSGQGSYEQYF. The rearrangement joins TRBV28 to TRBJ2-7; 8 positions agree with TRBD1. Germline V CDR1 and CDR2: MDHEN, SYDVKM. V shed 5 bases and J 0 bases; nucleotides not matched to a gene: 9. The CDR3 has 16 amino acids.

This clonotype was seen many times. The rearrangement joins TRBV28 to TRBJ1-3; the D is unclear. Trimming left V 2 bases short and J 4 bases short, with 9 bases between. The CDR3 is 14 residues long. Germline V gene sequence: CDR1 MDHEN, CDR2 SYDVKM. The DNA for the CDR3 is TGTGCCAGCAGTTTAGGGTCGGAAGGAAACACCATATATTTT. Amino acids: CASSLGSEGNTIYF.

This clonotype has a count of ten or more. A junction end diverges from the germline sequence, so it may reflect a read error. The chain uses TRBV5-1 and TRBJ2-1; 9 bases line up with TRBD2. CDR3 length equals 12 residues. Germline V lookup: CDR1 SGHRS, CDR2 YFSETQ. Written as DNA, the CDR3 is TGTGCCAGCAGCTTAGCGGGGGATGAGCAGTTCTTC. Its translation: CASSLAGDEQFF. The whole variable domain, filled in from reference TRBV5-1 and TRBJ2-1, reads KAGVTQTPRYLIKTRGQQVTLSCSPISGHRSVSWYQQTPGQGLQFLFEYFSETQRNKGNFPGRFSGRQFSNSRSEMNVSTLELGDSALYLCASSLAGDEQFFGPGTRLTVL.

This clonotype was detected many times. J is TRBJ2-3 and V is TRBV5-5, with 8 nucleotides matching TRBD1. With 2 bases clipped from V and 3 bases from J, the junction kept 11 bases outside the gene matches. Germline CDR1 and CDR2: SGHKS and YYEKEE (reference sequence). CDR3 length: 17 amino acids. DNA of the CDR3: TGTGCCAGCAGCTTACCCACCGGACAGGGTAGGACAGATACGCAGTATTTT. Residues: CASSLPTGQGRTDTQYF.

CDR3 sequence: CASFTRPTYNEQFF. The CDR3 DNA sequence: TGTGCCAGCTTCACCCGCCCCACCTACAATGAGCAGTTCTTC. The chain has TRBV28 and TRBJ2-1; D call uncertain. The V end was cut by 8 bases, the J end by 2 bases, with 13 bases between. Germline-derived CDR1 and CDR2 are MDHEN and SYDVKM. The CDR3 covers 14 residues.

In this sample, this clonotype turned up many times. CDR3 in DNA: TGTGCCAGCTCATGGACCGGGACGGCCTATGGCTACACCTTC. Residues: CASSWTGTAYGYTF. V gene TRBV18 combines with J gene TRBJ1-2; tentative D call: TRBD1 (5 bases). V was pared by 5 bases and J by 4 bases, with 14 bases between. The length of the CDR3 is 14 residues. Per germline, CDR1 KGHSH and CDR2 LQKENI.

This clonotype was seen many times. The chain couples TRBV24-1 to TRBJ2-3, with D uncertain. Trimming removed 2 bases at V and 10 bases at J, with 9 bases between. This CDR3 is 12 amino acids long. The germline V gene encodes CDR1 KGHDR and CDR2 SFDVKD. This CDR3 is CATSDSRIPQYF. The CDR3 DNA follows: TGTGCCACCAGTGATTCTAGGATTCCGCAGTATTTT.

The V and J genes are TRBV25-1 and TRBJ2-3; D uncertain. From germline, CDR1 is MGHDK and CDR2 SYGVNS. There are 11 residues in the CDR3. V lost 8 bases, J lost 5 bases, and 8 bases lay in between. CDR3: CASPVKDTQYF. CDR3 nucleotides: TGTGCCAGCCCCGTCAAAGATACGCAGTATTTT.

The rearrangement joins TRBV29-1 to TRBJ2-7; possibly TRBD2 for D (7 bases). Deletions cut 5 bases from V and 7 bases from J, with 18 bases between. Germline lookup yields CDR1 SQVTM and CDR2 ANQGSEA. The CDR3 runs 13 residues. Written as DNA, the CDR3 is TGCAGCGTTCGCTTAAGGGGGGAGGGAGAGCAGTACTTC. Translating gives CSVRLRGEGEQYF.

This clonotype showed up many times. The chain links TRBV7-9 to TRBJ2-3; weak D call: TRBD1 (6 bases). Germline loops: CDR1 SEHNR, CDR2 FQNEAQ (reference sequence). V shed 3 bases and J shed 2 bases, with 21 bases lying between them. The CDR3 covers 18 residues. The CDR3 protein is CASSFLGGGRQPTDTQYF. CDR3 nucleotide sequence: TGTGCCAGCAGCTTTCTAGGTGGGGGCCGACAGCCCACAGATACGCAGTATTTT.

This clonotype was picked up many times. The DNA for the CDR3 is TGTGCCACCAGCAGAACAGGGGGCGTCTACAATGAGCAGTTCTTC. It encodes CATSRTGGVYNEQFF. The J gene is TRBJ2-1, the V gene TRBV15, with 9 bases matching TRBD1. With 2 bases clipped from V and 3 bases from J, the junction kept 2 bases outside the gene matches. Germline V gene sequence: CDR1 LNHNV, CDR2 YYDKDF (reference sequence). CDR3 size: 15 residues.

This clonotype was counted at least ten times. The rearrangement joins TRBV7-2 to TRBJ2-1, with D perhaps TRBD1 (6 bases). The CDR3 has 15 amino acids. Per germline, CDR1 SGHTA and CDR2 FQGNSA. Trimming shortened V by 6 bases and J by 0 bases, and 12 bases separated the two germline ends. The CDR3 reads CASRRDRSSYNEQFF. CDR3 sequence (DNA): TGTGCCAGCAGGCGAGACAGGAGCTCCTACAATGAGCAGTTCTTC.

This clonotype was counted at least ten times. The chain is built from TRBV6-2 or TRBV6-3 and TRBJ2-7; D is possibly TRBD2 (6 bases). Germline V CDR1 and CDR2: MNHEY, SVGEGT. The CDR3 runs to 14 residues. Trimming removed 3 bases from V and 0 bases from J, with 9 bases in between. CDR3 coding DNA: TGTGCCAGCAGTTATCGCGGGGTCTCCTACGAGCAGTACTTC. Protein: CASSYRGVSYEQYF.

This rearrangement joins TRBV6-4 to TRBJ2-1; D might be TRBD1 or TRBD2, each matching 5 bases. V was shortened by 6 bases and J by 6 bases, with 15 bases between the two germline ends. Per the germline V gene, CDR1 is MRHNA and CDR2 is SNTAGT. The CDR3 runs to 14 residues. In DNA, the CDR3 is TGTGCCAGCAGCGCGCAGAGGGACGGCAATGAGCAGTTCTTC. It codes for CASSAQRDGNEQFF.

This clonotype has ten or more counts. CDR3 loop: CASRGLAGGPDNEQFF. DNA for the CDR3: TGTGCCAGCAGGGGACTAGCGGGTGGGCCCGACAATGAGCAGTTCTTC. The V and J genes are TRBV6-1 and TRBJ2-1, with 12 bases that match TRBD2. Trimming removed 6 bases from V and 5 bases from J; junction bases left unmatched: 8. Germline lookup yields CDR1 MNHNS and CDR2 SASEGT. This CDR3 contains 16 residues.

Many counts were recorded for this clonotype. This sequence joins TRBV5-6 and TRBJ1-5; D uncertain. The V gene's germline CDR1 is SGHDT and CDR2 YYEEEE. This CDR3 comprises 14 residues. V shed 1 base and J shed 4 bases, with 9 bases lying between them. The CDR3 nucleotides read TGTGCCAGCAGCTTGCTGTCGAAGAATCAGCCCCAGCATTTT. Protein product: CASSLLSKNQPQHF.

The chain recombines TRBV5-1 with TRBJ2-3; 7 nucleotides line up with TRBD2. The germline V gene has CDR1 SGHRS and CDR2 YFSETQ. The CDR3 runs 14 residues. The junction had 4 bases not matched to a gene; V was cut back by 4 bases and J by 2 bases. The CDR3, as DNA: TGCGCCAGCAGCCCAGCGGGAACCACAGATACGCAGTATTTT. Translated: CASSPAGTTDTQYF.

This clonotype was seen ten or more times. V is TRBV12-3 or TRBV12-4 and J is TRBJ1-1, with TRBD1 as a possible D gene (5 bases). With 7 bases removed from V and 10 bases from J, the gap between germline ends came to 19 bases. The CDR3 length is 13 residues. The CDR3: CASTGDFREGAFF. The DNA of the CDR3 is TGTGCCAGCACCGGGGACTTCCGAGAGGGAGCTTTCTTT.

This clonotype was detected many times. The genes are TRBV5-6 and TRBJ2-2; D is unclear. Germline CDR1 is SGHDT and CDR2 is YYEEEE. Trimming took off 0 bases at V and 6 bases at J, with 12 bases between the two ends. This CDR3 spans 15 amino acids. The CDR3 DNA is TGTGCCAGCAGCTTGGATCTTGGGGAATCCGGGGAGCTGTTTTTT. It codes for CASSLDLGESGELFF.

This clonotype was picked up many times. V gene TRBV19 combines with J gene TRBJ2-5; no reliable D call. V shed 6 bases and J shed 4 bases, with 12 bases lying between them. Germline CDR1 is LNHDA and CDR2 is SQIVND (reference sequence). The CDR3 length is 13 residues. The chain's CDR3 is CASSKGALETQYF. The CDR3 region has the DNA TGTGCCAGTAGCAAGGGCGCGTTAGAGACCCAGTACTTC. The full variable domain, rest sourced from reference TRBV19 and TRBJ2-5, is DGGITQSPKYLFRKEGQNVTLSCEQNLNHDAMYWYRQDPGQGLRLIYYSQIVNDFQKGDIAEGYSVSREKKESFPLTVTSAQKNPTAFYLCASSKGALETQYFGPGTRLLVL.

This clonotype was seen a few times. The chain joins TRBV29-1 to TRBJ2-7; TRBD1 matches at 8 bases. Trimming cost V 4 bases and J 6 bases; bases outside gene matches: 8. The CDR3 runs 13 residues. Germline assignment: CDR1 SQVTM and CDR2 ANQGSEA. The CDR3 nucleotides are TGCAGCGTTGTGGGGACGGGACAGGCCGAGCAGTACTTC. Protein: CSVVGTGQAEQYF.

This clonotype appeared many times. This chain uses TRBV5-6 with TRBJ2-7; tentatively, D is TRBD2 (5 bases). CDR3 length equals 14 residues. Per germline, CDR1 SGHDT and CDR2 YYEEEE. Trimming stripped 1 base from V and 2 bases from J, with 10 bases between. In nucleotides, the CDR3 is TGTGCCAGCAGCTTGTGGCAGACTACCTACGAGCAGTACTTC. Translation: CASSLWQTTYEQYF.

The chain joins TRBV11-2 to TRBJ1-4; TRBD1 matches at 9 bases. The CDR3 has 15 amino acids. Looked up from germline, CDR1 is SGHAT and CDR2 is FQNNGV. J gave up 8 bases and V 1 base, and 5 bases lay outside the gene matches. The CDR3: CASSLAGTGLEKLFF. The CDR3 bases are TGTGCCAGCAGCTTAGCCGGGACAGGGCTCGAAAAACTGTTTTTT.

The chain is built from TRBV25-1 and TRBJ2-1; D is tentatively TRBD1 or TRBD2 (6 bases each). This CDR3 contains 16 residues. Germline V gene lookup returns CDR1 MGHDK and CDR2 SYGVNS. Trimming left V 4 bases short and J 1 base short, with 14 bases between. The CDR3 DNA reads as TGTGCCAGCAGTGTAAGGGGGGAAGGGTCCTACAATGAGCAGTTCTTC. It translates to CASSVRGEGSYNEQFF.

On this clonotype: A single base separates this from a much larger clone, so it may be a read error. The chain has TRBV6-6 and TRBJ2-7; 11 bases map to TRBD1. In germline, CDR1 is MNHNY, CDR2 SVGAGI (reference sequence). V lost 6 bases to trimming and J lost 6 bases; unmatched junction nucleotides: 10. The CDR3 covers 15 residues. The CDR3 protein is CASSPMGQGVSEQYF. Here the CDR3 DNA reads TGTGCCAGCAGCCCTATGGGACAGGGGGTATCCGAGCAGTACTTC.

This chain joins TRBV4-3 and TRBJ2-6; TRBD1 matches 9 bases. Germline V gives CDR1 LGHNA, CDR2 YSLEER. V shed 4 bases and J 2 bases; nucleotides not matched to a gene: 3. This CDR3 is built from 16 residues. CDR3 nucleotide sequence: TGCGCCAGCAGCCCAGACAGGGGGGCTGGGGCCAACGTCCTGACTTTC. It specifies CASSPDRGAGANVLTF.